Following are 5 T cell receptor beta chains from one sample sequenced in a study of shared clonotypes between healthy human individuals. The repertoire was sequenced with immunoSEQ multiplex PCR; TCRdb's copy has only in-frame clones and lacks some. The table includes approximately 640,000 clones, less than 80% detected once. Sample: memory CD4+ T cells sorted from blood. Subset in this sample: CD45RA-negative fraction. The receptors here all came from a woman between 25 and 40 years old in good health.

At least ten counts were recorded for this clone. The gene calls are TRBV5-1 and TRBJ1-2, with a weak D call TRBD1 (6 bases). V dropped 0 bases and J dropped 7 bases, with 13 bases sitting between them. Per the germline V gene, CDR1 is SGHRS and CDR2 is YFSETQ. CDR3 length equals 14 residues. Here the CDR3 reads CASSLDRDRRGYTF. The CDR3 DNA follows: TGCGCCAGCAGCTTGGACAGGGATCGACGTGGCTACACCTTC.

The rearrangement uses TRBV11-2 and TRBJ2-7; 7 bases fit TRBD2. The V gene's germline CDR1 is SGHAT and CDR2 FQNNGV. V shed 7 bases, J shed 4 bases, and the junction held 10 bases outside the gene matches. The CDR3 loop spans 14 amino acids. The CDR3 DNA follows: TGTGCCAGCACCCAAACCGGGGGGAGTTACGAGCAGTACTTC. This sequence encodes CASTQTGGSYEQYF.

The rearrangement links TRBV2 to TRBJ2-7, with a possible D match to TRBD1 (5 bases). Trimming took 4 bases from V and 6 from J, leaving 13 bases between them. CDR1 is SNHLY, CDR2 FYNNEI, per germline. The length of the CDR3 is 13 residues. CDR3 sequence reads: CASSGSRVGEQYF. As DNA, the CDR3 is TGTGCCAGCAGTGGTTCCAGGGTAGGCGAGCAGTACTTC. The full variable domain, rest sourced from reference TRBV2 and TRBJ2-7, is EPEVTQTPSHQVTQMGQEVILRCVPISNHLYFYWYRQILGQKVEFLVSFYNNEISEKSEIFDDQFSVERPDGSNFTLKIRSTKLEDSAMYFCASSGSRVGEQYFGPGTRLTVT.

The chain recombines TRBV28 with TRBJ2-7; D possibly corresponds to TRBD1 (5 bases). V lost 10 bases and J 6 bases, leaving 13 bases between the germline ends. Germline CDR1 is MDHEN and CDR2 is SYDVKM. The CDR3 is 11 residues long. The CDR3 reads CATYRGLEQYF. CDR3 nucleotide sequence: TGTGCCACCTATAGGGGCCTCGAGCAGTACTTC. Full variable domain (outside the CDR3, taken from reference TRBV28 and TRBJ2-7): DVKVTQSSRYLVKRTGEKVFLECVQDMDHENMFWYRQDPGLGLRLIYFSYDVKMKEKGDIPEGYSVSREKKERFSLILESASTNQTSMYLCATYRGLEQYFGPGTRLTVT.

V usage is TRBV7-9 and J usage is TRBJ2-5; D gene uncertain. CDR3 length: 12 amino acids. V dropped 5 bases and J dropped 5 bases, with 9 bases sitting between them. Per the germline V gene, CDR1 is SEHNR and CDR2 is FQNEAQ (reference sequence). The CDR3 region has the DNA TGTGCCAGCAGCCGAATGGGCGAGACCCAGTACTTC. Translated, it gives CASSRMGETQYF.